One sample yielded the 4 T cell receptor beta chains listed below, sequenced in a study of cytomegalovirus exposure and HLA in healthy donors. Here immunoSEQ multiplex PCR was the method, and the copy in TCRdb shows in-frame clones only, minus some. This table has 200,000 to 300,000 clones, roughly 87% appearing once. The sequencing sample was made of PBMCs. The origin of the receptors is a woman in her thirties in good health and CMV-seronegative.

This chain joins TRBV7-9 and TRBJ1-2; D gene unclear. Trimming took off 1 base at V and 8 bases at J, with 5 bases between the two ends. CDR1 is SEHNR, CDR2 FQNEAQ, per germline (reference sequence). The CDR3 extends over 11 amino acids. CDR3 loop: CASSLGDGYTF. The CDR3 DNA is TGTGCCAGCAGCTTAGGCGACGGCTACACCTTC. Variable domain in full (rest from reference TRBV7-9 and TRBJ1-2): DTGVSQNPRHKITKRGQNVTFRCDPISEHNRLYWYRQTLGQGPEFLTYFQNEAQLEKSRLLSDRFSAERPKGSFSTLEIQRTEQGDSAMYLCASSLGDGYTFGSGTRLTVV.

V usage is TRBV10-2 and J usage is TRBJ2-3; TRBD2 aligns across 10 bases. Germline CDR1 and CDR2: WSHSY and SAAADI. V shed 4 bases, J shed 3 bases, and the junction held 4 bases outside the gene matches. The CDR3 is 15 amino acids. This chain's CDR3 is CASSALAGATDTQYF. CDR3 nucleotide sequence: TGCGCCAGCAGTGCTCTAGCGGGAGCAACAGATACGCAGTATTTT.

The V and J genes are TRBV5-1 and TRBJ1-1; 9 nucleotides align to TRBD1. CDR3 length equals 16 residues. V lost 2 bases to trimming and J lost 4 bases; unmatched junction nucleotides: 9. CDR1 and CDR2 from the germline V gene are SGHRS and YFSETQ. The CDR3 DNA sequence: TGCGCCAGCAGCTTCGCCGGGACAGGGAGGGGCACTGAAGCTTTCTTT. It encodes CASSFAGTGRGTEAFF.

This clone was recorded a few times. The chain recombines TRBV5-1 with TRBJ2-7; TRBD2 might be the D (5 bases). V was clipped by 0 bases and J by 6 bases, with 10 bases between them. The germline CDR1 and CDR2 sequences are SGHRS and YFSETQ. The CDR3 consists of 13 residues. The CDR3 nucleotides read TGCGCCAGCAGCTTGGCCGGGAATGGCGAGCAGTACTTC. Residues: CASSLAGNGEQYF.